What follows are 23 T cell receptor beta chains derived from one specimen sequenced in a study of molecular identifiers for immune sequencing clone quantification. Each CDR3 protein gets one entry after TCRdb re-called the PCR reads with MiXCR. This sample yields nearly 650,000 distinct CDR3 sequences, of which 25% are seen a single time; 0.7% to 0.95% belongs to the top ten. The specimen sequenced was naive CD8+ T cells from blood, with Jurkat cell RNA spiked in. Described subset: FACS-sorted CD8+CD4-CCR7+CD45RA+ naive T cells. The source of these receptors is a human donor in good health. Some libraries in this study had Jurkat cell RNA spiked in.

This chain uses TRBV2 with TRBJ2-3; 12 bases are shared with TRBD2. Looked up from germline, CDR1 is SNHLY and CDR2 is FYNNEI. V shed 3 bases and J 4 bases; nucleotides not matched to a gene: 14. The CDR3 spans 19 residues. The chain's CDR3 is CASSESVLAGGPVADTQYF. In DNA, the CDR3 is TGTGCCAGCAGTGAGAGTGTACTAGCGGGGGGACCTGTAGCAGATACGCAGTATTTT.

The chain has TRBV4-2 and TRBJ2-5, with TRBD2 identical over 12 bases. This CDR3 contains 17 residues. The germline CDR1 and CDR2 sequences are LGHNA and YNFKEQ. J lost 7 bases, V lost 0 bases, and 9 bases had no gene match. The CDR3 sequence is CASSQDVLAGGWVTQYF. CDR3 DNA: TGTGCCAGCAGCCAAGATGTTCTAGCGGGGGGGTGGGTGACCCAGTACTTC.

This clonotype has more than one count but fewer than ten. The V and J genes are TRBV10-3 and TRBJ2-1; the D call may be TRBD1 or TRBD2 (5 bases each). The CDR3 is 14 residues long. V was pared by 10 bases and J by 7 bases, with 20 bases between. The germline V gene encodes CDR1 ENHRY and CDR2 SYGVKD. CDR3 nucleotide sequence: TGTGCCACCCAGAAGGGCGGCGAGGGGAATGAGCAGTTCTTC. This codes for CATQKGGEGNEQFF.

This clonotype came up a few times. The CDR3 region has the DNA TGTGCCAGCAGTATAACGGAAGTTCCTCTGGAGACCCAGTACTTC. Translated: CASSITEVPLETQYF. The chain links TRBV2 to TRBJ2-5; D is unresolved. Germline loops: CDR1 SNHLY, CDR2 FYNNEI. This CDR3 is built from 15 residues. V lost 5 bases and J 5 bases, leaving 18 bases between the germline ends.

Remarks on this clonotype: The junction departs from germline at one end; a sequencing error may be responsible. The J gene is TRBJ1-1, the V gene TRBV25-1; D is unresolved. This CDR3 is built from 13 residues. Looked up from germline, CDR1 is MGHDK and CDR2 is SYGVNS. CDR3 sequence (DNA): TGTGCCACAAAAGGCCTGTTGAACAATGAAGCTTTCTTT. It codes for CATKGLLNNEAFF.

The CDR3, as DNA: TGTGCCAGCAGTCCCGGGACTAGAGGGAGCTATGAGCAGTTCTTC. Encoded protein: CASSPGTRGSYEQFF. The V gene is TRBV6-2 or TRBV6-3, the J gene TRBJ2-1; 8 bases are shared with TRBD2. V shed 5 bases, J shed 8 bases, and the junction held 11 bases outside the gene matches. The CDR3 consists of 15 residues. Germline V gene data show CDR1 as MNHEY and CDR2 as SVGEGT.

The CDR3 DNA sequence: TGCGCCAGCAGCCAAGGTCGGGCAGGGGCCTACGAGCAGTACTTC. Translation: CASSQGRAGAYEQYF. V gene TRBV4-3 combines with J gene TRBJ2-7; weak D call: TRBD1 (6 bases). Germline values: CDR1 LGHNA, CDR2 YSLEER. The CDR3 is 15 residues long. Trimming took off 1 base at V and 2 bases at J, with 12 bases between the two ends.

The CDR3: CASSSYPGPFNEKLFF. The CDR3 DNA reads TGTGCCAGCAGCTCCTACCCTGGCCCATTTAATGAAAAACTGTTTTTT. The chain carries TRBV7-2 and TRBJ1-4, with D unclear. V shed 4 bases and J shed 4 bases, with 16 bases lying between them. In germline, CDR1 is SGHTA, CDR2 FQGNSA. This CDR3 region has 16 residues.

This clonotype has just a few counts. CDR3 DNA sequence: TGTGCCAGCAGTTTATGGCAGGGCCTTAGTTCACCCCTCCACTTT. Protein: CASSLWQGLSSPLHF. This rearrangement joins TRBV27 to TRBJ1-6; D is perhaps TRBD1 (5 bases). Germline assignment: CDR1 MNHEY and CDR2 SMNVEV (reference sequence). V was clipped by 1 base and J by 9 bases, with 13 bases between them. The CDR3 length is 15 residues.

With regard to this clonotype: An end of the junction does not agree with germline; a read error may underlie this. This sequence joins TRBV5-1 and TRBJ2-3, with D perhaps matching TRBD2 (5 bases). The length of the CDR3 is 15 residues. Germline CDR1 reads SGHRS; CDR2 reads YFSETQ. CDR3 protein: CASSLGTASTDSQYF. CDR3 bases: TGCGCCAGCAGCTTGGGGACGGCTAGCACAGATTCGCAGTATTTT. Full variable domain (outside the CDR3, taken from reference TRBV5-1 and TRBJ2-3): KAGVTQTPRYLIKTRGQQVTLSCSPISGHRSVSWYQQTPGQGLQFLFEYFSETQRNKGNFPGRFSGRQFSNSRSEMNVSTLELGDSALYLCASSLGTASTDSQYFGPGTRLTVL.

This clonotype was seen repeatedly, ten times or more. The chain has TRBV4-3 and TRBJ2-3; D might be TRBD1 (6 bases). This CDR3 region has 14 residues. The V and J ends lost 1 base and 3 bases respectively, with 8 bases between them. Germline CDR1 LGHNA, CDR2 YSLEER. The CDR3: CASSQVRGTDTQYF. CDR3 in DNA: TGCGCCAGCAGCCAAGTGAGGGGGACAGATACGCAGTATTTT.

V usage is TRBV2 and J usage is TRBJ2-3; D is perhaps TRBD2 (6 bases). V was clipped by 10 bases and J by 2 bases, with 13 bases between them. Per the germline V gene, CDR1 is SNHLY and CDR2 is FYNNEI. The CDR3 consists of 13 residues. DNA for the CDR3: TGTGCCACGCCTGGGACTGTCACAGATACGCAGTATTTT. Translating gives CATPGTVTDTQYF.

This clonotype was observed at least ten times. The chain links TRBV6-5 to TRBJ2-1; the D gene is possibly TRBD1 (6 bases). Germline CDR1 reads MNHEY; CDR2 reads SVGAGI. The CDR3 spans 15 residues. The V end lost 8 bases, the J end lost 3 bases, and 17 bases lay between the germline ends. The CDR3 bases are TGTGCCAGCCGACAACAACAGGGCAACTACAATGAGCAGTTCTTC. It is translated as CASRQQQGNYNEQFF.

At least ten counts were recorded for this clonotype. This chain links TRBV7-2 with TRBJ2-3, with D possibly matching TRBD2 (6 bases). This CDR3 is built from 18 residues. Germline lookup yields CDR1 SGHTA and CDR2 FQGNSA. Trimming took off 4 bases at V and 1 base at J, with 21 bases between the two ends. This CDR3 is CASSSPRHLASGTDTQYF. CDR3 bases: TGTGCCAGCAGCTCTCCGAGACACCTTGCTAGCGGCACAGATACGCAGTATTTT.

This clonotype was counted many times. The CDR3 reads CASSSTGTAGEQYF. The CDR3 bases are TGTGCCAGCAGTTCTACAGGGACGGCGGGGGAGCAGTACTTC. This chain joins TRBV27 and TRBJ2-7; the D gene could be TRBD1 or TRBD2 (6 bases each). V lost 4 bases and J lost 7, with 17 bases in between. The germline CDR1 and CDR2 sequences are MNHEY and SMNVEV (reference sequence). The CDR3 length is 14 residues.

There are a few counts of this clonotype. This may come from a read error, since a much larger clone is one base off. J is TRBJ1-1 and V is TRBV29-1; no definite D call. Germline V gives CDR1 SQVTM, CDR2 ANQGSEA. The CDR3 contains 11 residues. The CDR3 loop reads CSVHKALEASF. CDR3 bases: TGCAGCGTCCATAAGGCTTTGGAAGCTTCCTTT.

This clonotype was observed at least ten times. The V call is TRBV20-1, the J call TRBJ1-1, with no clear D. The CDR3 sequence is 13 residues long. Trimming left V 3 bases short and J 1 base short, with 9 bases between. The V gene's germline CDR1 is DFQATT and CDR2 SNEGSKA (reference sequence). In nucleotides, the CDR3 is TGCAGTGCTAGTTATACGGGGAACACTGAAGCTTTCTTT. This translates into CSASYTGNTEAFF.

The sample holds a few counts of this clonotype. DNA for the CDR3: TGTGCCAGCAGCCCCACGGCGGGGAGAGGGGAGCAGGACTATGGCTACACCTTC. Amino acid sequence: CASSPTAGRGEQDYGYTF. The gene calls are TRBV7-9 and TRBJ1-2; possible D gene TRBD1, 5 bases. The CDR3 consists of 18 residues. Germline values: CDR1 SEHNR, CDR2 FQNEAQ (reference sequence). The V gene lost 5 bases and the J gene lost 3 bases, with 25 bases spanning the gap. Full variable domain (rest looked up from reference TRBV7-9 and TRBJ1-2): DTGVSQNPRHKITKRGQNVTFRCDPISEHNRLYWYRQTLGQGPEFLTYFQNEAQLEKSRLLSDRFSAERPKGSFSTLEIQRTEQGDSAMYLCASSPTAGRGEQDYGYTFGSGTRLTVV.

This clonotype occurred many times. The chain uses TRBV7-9 and TRBJ2-2; D remains unclear. In germline, CDR1 is SEHNR, CDR2 FQNEAQ (reference sequence). V was cut by 5 bases and J by 6 bases, with 7 bases left in between. This CDR3 is built from 12 residues. This CDR3 reads CASSHDAGELFF. CDR3 DNA: TGTGCCAGCAGCCACGACGCCGGGGAGCTGTTTTTT.

A word on this clonotype: Just one base apart from a much larger clone, this may be a read error. The conserved closing phenylalanine or tryptophan is absent in this CDR3, likely reflecting a read error. The chain is built from TRBV4-2 and TRBJ2-3, with 13 bases identical to TRBD2. The trim removed 1 base at V and 0 bases at J, leaving 4 bases unmatched. This CDR3 has 18 residues. In germline, CDR1 is LGHNA, CDR2 YNFKEQ. CDR3 in amino acids: CASSQGTSGRTSTDTQYS. CDR3 coding DNA: TGTGCCAGCAGCCAAGGGACTAGCGGGAGAACTAGCACAGATACGCAGTATTCT.

This clonotype was detected only once. Given a much more abundant clone one base away, this may be a read error. The V and J genes are TRBV19 and TRBJ2-7, with D possibly called TRBD1 or TRBD2 (6 bases each). Germline CDR1 LNHDA, CDR2 SQIVND (reference sequence). This CDR3 is 16 amino acids long. The CDR3 coding sequence is TGTGCCAGTAGTGCGGAGGGCTCCGGGGGCCACTACAAGCAGTACTTC. Its translation: CASSAEGSGGHYKQYF.

The sample holds one count of this clonotype. This could be a read error, since a much larger clone is one nucleotide away. The chain employs TRBV29-1 and TRBJ2-5; 7 bases are shared with TRBD1. The V and J ends lost 5 bases and 10 bases, in that order; junction bases with no gene match: 10. This CDR3 has 12 amino acids. The germline V gene encodes CDR1 SQVTM and CDR2 ANQGSEA. CDR3 nucleotides: TGCAGCGTTATGGGACAGAGAACGGACCAGTACTTC. Amino acids: CSVMGQRTDQYF.

The chain combines TRBV2 with TRBJ2-2; D may correspond to TRBD1 or TRBD2 (5 bases each). With 3 bases removed from V and 4 bases from J, the gap between germline ends came to 12 bases. Germline V gene sequence: CDR1 SNHLY, CDR2 FYNNEI. This CDR3 spans 15 amino acids. CDR3 sequence reads: CASSDLRGGTGELFF. CDR3 DNA sequence: TGTGCCAGCAGTGATCTACGGGGCGGCACCGGGGAGCTGTTTTTT. Full variable domain (outside the CDR3, taken from reference TRBV2 and TRBJ2-2): EPEVTQTPSHQVTQMGQEVILRCVPISNHLYFYWYRQILGQKVEFLVSFYNNEISEKSEIFDDQFSVERPDGSNFTLKIRSTKLEDSAMYFCASSDLRGGTGELFFGEGSRLTVL.